This TCR beta chain was captured in a study of shared clonotypes between healthy human individuals. Study observations and caveats: Sorted-subset sequencing was shown by rarefaction to be incomplete despite large depth. Compared with memory subsets, naive subsets generally had larger estimated richness.

The method was immunoSEQ multiplex PCR; TCRdb's version includes in-frame clones alone and lacks a portion of them. Seen here are over 2,000,000 clones, about 93% observed once, and the top ten hold about 1.7%. Terminally differentiated effector memory CD45RA+ cells were left out of the naive CD8 fraction, which was CD45RO-negative and positively selected for CCR7. CDR1 and CDR2 from the germline V gene are MNHEY and SMNVEV (reference sequence). V shed 2 bases and J shed 6 bases, with 13 bases lying between them. This CDR3 comprises 14 residues. Regarding this clone: No antigen is known for it.

This rearrangement joins TRBV27 to TRBJ1-2; possibly TRBD1 for D (6 bases). Sequencing was carried out using naive CD8+ T cells from PBMCs. The sequence was collected from a man between 18 and 29 years old in good health. Some clones in this sample may be carry-over from other donors' samples. As DNA, the CDR3 is TGTGCCAGCAGTTTACTCGCCAGGGGACATGGCTACACCTTC. As protein: CASSLLARGHGYTF.